Below, 15 T cell receptor beta chains from the same sample are listed, as sequenced in a study of radiation and T cells in renal cell carcinoma. Regarding time point: blood 4 weeks post-SBRT, at nephrectomy. Treatment defined: 15 Gy SBRT to primary tumor, nephrectomy 4 weeks later. Repertoires were generated with immunoSEQ multiplex PCR, while TCRdb's copy carries only in-frame clones and drops some. The profile shows approximately 70,000 clones, about 80% of them singletons. Sequences were derived from blood, sampled from a patient whose treatment included radiotherapy and nephrectomy. The receptors stem from a man aged 60 to 75 with renal cell carcinoma.

This sequence joins TRBV11-3 and TRBJ2-2; weak D call: TRBD2 (5 bases). CDR3 length: 15 residues. The germline gives CDR1 SGHNT, CDR2 YENEEA. The V end lost 1 base, the J end lost 4 bases, and 10 bases lay between the germline ends. The CDR3 bases are TGTGCCAGCAGCTTAGGGCTAGCTGTCACCGGGGAGCTGTTTTTT. It encodes CASSLGLAVTGELFF.

The rearrangement uses TRBV11-2 and TRBJ1-2; D might be TRBD1 (5 bases). CDR1 and CDR2 from the germline V gene are SGHAT and FQNNGV. This CDR3 has 15 amino acids. Trimming cost V 3 bases and J 4 bases, with 15 bases left between them. Written as DNA, the CDR3 is TGTGCCAGCAGCTTGGGGATACAGGCTCTCTATGGCTACACCTTC. It encodes CASSLGIQALYGYTF. The full variable domain, its missing parts supplied by reference TRBV11-2 and TRBJ1-2, is EAGVAQSPRYKIIEKRQSVAFWCNPISGHATLYWYQQILGQGPKLLIQFQNNGVVDDSQLPKDRFSAERLKGVDSTLKIQPAKLEDSAVYLCASSLGIQALYGYTFGSGTRLTVV.

The rearrangement uses TRBV1 and TRBJ2-2; TRBD1, as called in the table, went unchecked against the DNA. TRBV1 is reported as a pseudogene. The CDR3 is 18 residues long. The CDR3 sequence is CTSSQDGAGGADTGELFF. The CDR3 DNA is TGCACCAGCAGCCAAGACGGGGCAGGGGGCGCGGACACCGGGGAGCTGTTTTTT.

This clone was picked up a small number of times. The genes are TRBV19 and TRBJ1-1, with D uncertain. Trimming took 3 bases from V and 5 from J, leaving 10 bases between them. This CDR3 contains 13 residues. The germline CDR1 and CDR2 sequences are LNHDA and SQIVND (reference sequence). The CDR3 DNA reads as TGTGCCAGTAGTATGGGAAGGGATACTGAAGCTTTCTTT. Residues: CASSMGRDTEAFF.

The rearrangement joins TRBV9 to TRBJ2-3; D might be TRBD1 (6 bases). Looked up from germline, CDR1 is SGDLS and CDR2 is YYNGEE. CDR3 length: 17 residues. Trimming cost V 0 bases and J 3 bases, with 17 bases left between them. The chain's CDR3 is CASSVGRWGQGTDTQYF. DNA for the CDR3: TGTGCCAGCAGCGTAGGGAGGTGGGGGCAGGGTACAGATACGCAGTATTTT.

The sample holds one count of this clone. The J gene is TRBJ2-3, the V gene TRBV9; 15 nucleotides align to TRBD2. The ends lost 3 bases at V and 4 bases at J; junction bases unmatched: 3. The CDR3 spans 16 residues. Germline CDR1 and CDR2: SGDLS and YYNGEE. CDR3 in amino acids: CASSAGTSGRSDTQYF. CDR3 in DNA: TGTGCCAGCAGCGCCGGGACTAGCGGGAGGTCAGATACGCAGTATTTT. Looking up the rest from reference TRBV9 and TRBJ2-3 gives the full variable domain: DSGVTQTPKHLITATGQRVTLRCSPRSGDLSVYWYQQSLDQGLQFLIQYYNGEERAKGNILERFSAQQFPDLHSELNLSSLELGDSALYFCASSAGTSGRSDTQYFGPGTRLTVL.

This chain joins TRBV7-2 and TRBJ2-1; D is unclear. Germline V gene lookup returns CDR1 SGHTA and CDR2 FQGNSA. The CDR3 is 12 amino acids. Trimming left V 1 base short and J 10 bases short, with 8 bases between. As DNA, the CDR3 is TGTGCCAGCAGCTTAGGTTGGCTAGAGCAGTTCTTC. This translates into CASSLGWLEQFF.

This clone was detected only once. The chain combines TRBV30 with TRBJ2-7; either TRBD1 or TRBD2 may fit D (5 bases each). The CDR3 runs to 11 residues. Per germline, CDR1 GTSNPN and CDR2 SVGIG (reference sequence). With 2 bases removed from V and 13 bases from J, the gap between germline ends came to 15 bases. The CDR3 protein is CAWSTAGTLYF. The CDR3, as DNA: TGTGCCTGGAGTACCGCCGGGACCTTATACTTC.

This clone was seen a few times. V usage is TRBV29-1 and J usage is TRBJ1-2; possibly TRBD1 for D (5 bases). This CDR3 contains 14 residues. Trimming took off 6 bases at V and 0 bases at J, with 14 bases between the two ends. The germline V gene has CDR1 SQVTM and CDR2 ANQGSEA. CDR3 sequence: CSVRRGGANYGYTF. Here the CDR3 DNA reads TGCAGCGTCCGCCGGGGGGGTGCTAACTATGGCTACACCTTC.

This sequence joins TRBV9 and TRBJ2-7, with D tentatively TRBD1 (7 bases). This CDR3 spans 13 amino acids. Trimming shortened V by 7 bases and J by 0 bases, and 11 bases separated the two germline ends. Germline CDR1 is SGDLS and CDR2 is YYNGEE. DNA of the CDR3: TGTGCCAGCGGGGGGACAGACTCCTACGAGCAGTACTTC. Amino acids: CASGGTDSYEQYF.

The gene calls are TRBV7-2 and TRBJ2-6; D is ambiguous. Germline loops: CDR1 SGHTA, CDR2 FQGNSA. Deletions cut 3 bases from V and 0 bases from J, with 6 bases between. CDR3 length: 15 residues. CDR3 in amino acids: CASSLDLSGANVLTF. The CDR3 coding sequence is TGTGCCAGCAGCTTGGACCTCTCTGGGGCCAACGTCCTGACTTTC.

A single count supports this clone. The chain combines TRBV7-2 with TRBJ2-1; D gene ambiguous. Germline-derived CDR1 and CDR2 are SGHTA and FQGNSA. Trimming shortened V by 1 base and J by 1 base, and 11 bases separated the two germline ends. The CDR3 has 16 residues. The CDR3 loop reads CASSLVPGGSYNEQFF. DNA for the CDR3: TGTGCCAGCAGCTTAGTACCGGGCGGTTCCTACAATGAGCAGTTCTTC. Together with reference TRBV7-2 and TRBJ2-1, the CDR3 gives the full variable domain: GAGVSQSPSNKVTEKGKDVELRCDPISGHTALYWYRQSLGQGLEFLIYFQGNSAPDKSGLPSDRFSAERTGGSVSTLTIQRTQQEDSAVYLCASSLVPGGSYNEQFFGPGTRLTVL.

The rearrangement links TRBV27 to TRBJ1-1; D perhaps matches TRBD1 (5 bases). The V gene's germline CDR1 is MNHEY and CDR2 SMNVEV (reference sequence). Trimming removed 4 bases from V and 1 base from J, with 10 bases in between. The CDR3 loop spans 14 amino acids. Here the CDR3 DNA reads TGTGCCAGCAGTTCTTCCGACAGGAACACTGAAGCTTTCTTT. Translating gives CASSSSDRNTEAFF.

The J gene is TRBJ2-5, the V gene TRBV18; 9 bases map to TRBD2. Trimming took 1 base from V and 4 from J; bases not matched to a gene: 4. This CDR3 is 15 amino acids long. The germline gives CDR1 KGHSH, CDR2 LQKENI. The CDR3 loop reads CASSPQTSGGETQYF. CDR3 coding DNA: TGTGCCAGCTCACCACAGACTAGCGGAGGAGAGACCCAGTACTTC.

This chain links TRBV28 with TRBJ2-5; 9 bases match TRBD1. Germline trimming cut 6 bases from V and 7 bases from J; bases unmatched to any gene: 6. CDR1 and CDR2 (germline): MDHEN, SYDVKM. This CDR3 has 13 amino acids. The CDR3 DNA is TGTGCCAGCAGCTGGACAGGGGAGGGGACCCAGTACTTC. Translated, it gives CASSWTGEGTQYF. Filled out from reference TRBV28 and TRBJ2-5, the complete variable domain reads DVKVTQSSRYLVKRTGEKVFLECVQDMDHENMFWYRQDPGLGLRLIYFSYDVKMKEKGDIPEGYSVSREKKERFSLILESASTNQTSMYLCASSWTGEGTQYFGPGTRLLVL.